Listed below are T cell receptor beta chains from one sample, sequenced in a study of Tregs in tolerant kidney transplant recipients. Sequenced by immunoSEQ multiplex PCR; TCRdb stores in-frame clones only, minus some. The data hold about 60,000 clones, with approximately 92% observed a single time. The specimen comprised CD8+ T cells from blood, sampled before the transplant. All receptors come from a human donor who received a combined kidney and bone marrow transplant. Both conserved end residues are part of each CDR3. D genes are given only for firm matches. Not all rows give a size; the values are once, few, many and, for expanded clones, a class.

j_call clone_size d_call v_call cdr3_nt cdr3_aa
TRBJ1-1 NA TRBD1 TRBV4-1 TGCGCCAGCAGCACGGGACAGCCTCAGAACACTGAAGCTTTCTTT CASSTGQPQNTEAFF
TRBJ2-3 NA NA TRBV5-6 TGTGCCAGCAGCTCCGGAGGTGGACTTAGCACAGATACGCAGTATTTT CASSSGGGLSTDTQYF
TRBJ2-3 NA NA TRBV19 TGTGCCAGTACCCCGTGGTTCGGAGGGGAAACAGATACGCAGTATTTT CASTPWFGGETDTQYF
TRBJ2-2 few NA TRBV6-6 TGTGCCAGCTTGACGGGGAACACCGGGGAGCTGTTTTTT CASLTGNTGELFF
TRBJ2-3 NA NA TRBV27 TGTGCCAGCGGGCGAGGGTTAAGCACAGATACGCAGTATTTT CASGRGLSTDTQYF
TRBJ1-5 NA NA TRBV15 TGTGCCACCAGCAGAGATCGGGGGGCCGGACAGCCCCAGCATTTT CATSRDRGAGQPQHF
TRBJ1-5 NA NA TRBV28 TGTGCCAGCAGTTTCCGGTTTAGCAATCAGCCCCAGCATTTT CASSFRFSNQPQHF
TRBJ2-1 NA NA TRBV27 TGTGCCAGCAGTTTAGGAGGGAATTACAATGAGCAGTTCTTC CASSLGGNYNEQFF
TRBJ2-1 NA TRBD1 TRBV2 TGTGCCAGCAGCGACAGGGAGAGCTCCTACAATGAGCAGTTCTTC CASSDRESSYNEQFF
TRBJ1-1 NA NA TRBV12-5 TGTGCTAGTGGTTTGGTATCAGGAACTGAAGCTTTCTTT CASGLVSGTEAFF
TRBJ1-5 NA NA TRBV7-2 TGTGCCAGCAGCTTAATATCTCCCTCCGAGACAGAGATAAATCAGCCCCAGCATTTT CASSLISPSETEINQPQHF
TRBJ2-1 NA TRBD2 TRBV27 TGTGCCAGCAGGGGTGTTGATCTAGCGGGAGGGAAGCAGTTCTTC CASRGVDLAGGKQFF
TRBJ2-7 few TRBD2 TRBV7-2 TGTGCCAGCAGCTTAGACGCGGGGGGGCCCTACGAGCAGTACTTC CASSLDAGGPYEQYF
TRBJ1-2 once NA TRBV28 TGTGCCAGCAGACTGGAGGGGGGGGCAAATTATGGCTACACCTTC CASRLEGGANYGYTF
TRBJ2-3 NA NA TRBV7-3 TGTGCCAGCAGCCAAACGGGTGGGTCAGATACGCAGTATTTT CASSQTGGSDTQYF
TRBJ2-5 NA TRBD2 TRBV13 TGTGCCAGCAGCTCACCTTCTAGCGGGGGACAAGAGACCCAGTACTTC CASSSPSSGGQETQYF
TRBJ2-1 NA NA TRBV9 TGTGCCAGCAGCGTGGGGGTCGGGACAATGAAGCAGTTCTTC CASSVGVGTMKQFF
TRBJ2-7 NA NA TRBV19 TGTGCCAGTGCGGGACAGCGAAACTCCTACGAGCAGTACTTC CASAGQRNSYEQYF
TRBJ2-7 NA NA TRBV7-6 TGTGCCAGCAGCTTAGGGGTTTCGGCTAGCGCAGACGAGCAGTACTTC CASSLGVSASADEQYF
TRBJ1-6 NA NA TRBV13 TGTGCCAGCAGCTTGGGGGCCTACAGGGCCAATAATTCACCCCTCCACTTT CASSLGAYRANNSPLHF
TRBJ1-5 NA NA TRBV27 TGTGCCAGCAGTCCCCAGGGCAGGATCATGGGCAATCAGCCCCAGCATTTT CASSPQGRIMGNQPQHF
TRBJ2-3 once NA TRBV15 TGTGCCACCAGCCCCATAGGACAGAGCACAGATACGCAGTATTTT CATSPIGQSTDTQYF
TRBJ2-2 NA NA TRBV5-1 TGCGCCAGCAGCTCCCTGGACAAACGAGCCGGGGAGCTGTTTTTT CASSSLDKRAGELFF
TRBJ1-2 once NA TRBV9 TGTGCCAGCAGCCCAGCCCACAGGGATCACTATGGCTACACCTTC CASSPAHRDHYGYTF
TRBJ1-6 NA TRBD1 TRBV7-8 TGTGCCAGCAGCTCTCTTATTCCGGGACAGAGCTCCTATAATTCACCCCTCCACTTT CASSSLIPGQSSYNSPLHF
TRBJ2-7 NA NA TRBV4-2 TGTGCCAGCAGCCCTGACAACTCCTACGAGCAGTACTTC CASSPDNSYEQYF
TRBJ2-3 once TRBD2 TRBV5-1 TGCGCCAGCACCCTAGCGGGAGGTATAGATACGCAGTATTTT CASTLAGGIDTQYF
TRBJ2-1 NA TRBD2 TRBV7-3 TGTGCCAGCAGCTTAGACGGGAGGCCATCCTACAATGAGCAGTTCTTC CASSLDGRPSYNEQFF
TRBJ2-5 NA TRBD2 TRBV5-3 TGTGCCAGAAGCCCCATCCCAGCGGGAGATCCTCGGGGGGCCCAAGAGACCCAGTACTTC CARSPIPAGDPRGAQETQYF
TRBJ2-5 NA TRBD1 TRBV6-5 TGTGCCAGCAGTTACCGGGACAGGGGGCGAGAGACCCAGTACTTC CASSYRDRGRETQYF
TRBJ1-1 NA TRBD1 TRBV27 TGTGCCAGCAGTGCCGACAGGGCTATGAGAACTGAAGCTTTCTTT CASSADRAMRTEAFF
TRBJ2-5 NA NA TRBV28 TGTGCCAGCAGTAGACAGGTCCAAGAGACCCAGTACTTC CASSRQVQETQYF
TRBJ1-5 NA NA TRBV7-2 TGTGCCAGCAGCTTAGGGACAGCGGTAAATCAGCCCCAGCATTTT CASSLGTAVNQPQHF
TRBJ2-1 NA TRBD1 TRBV19 TGTGCCAGTAGTGTAGCAGGGGGCAGGAACAATGAGCAGTTCTTC CASSVAGGRNNEQFF
TRBJ2-5 NA NA TRBV7-9 TGTGCCAGTAAATATACAGGGAAAGAGACCCAGTACTTC CASKYTGKETQYF